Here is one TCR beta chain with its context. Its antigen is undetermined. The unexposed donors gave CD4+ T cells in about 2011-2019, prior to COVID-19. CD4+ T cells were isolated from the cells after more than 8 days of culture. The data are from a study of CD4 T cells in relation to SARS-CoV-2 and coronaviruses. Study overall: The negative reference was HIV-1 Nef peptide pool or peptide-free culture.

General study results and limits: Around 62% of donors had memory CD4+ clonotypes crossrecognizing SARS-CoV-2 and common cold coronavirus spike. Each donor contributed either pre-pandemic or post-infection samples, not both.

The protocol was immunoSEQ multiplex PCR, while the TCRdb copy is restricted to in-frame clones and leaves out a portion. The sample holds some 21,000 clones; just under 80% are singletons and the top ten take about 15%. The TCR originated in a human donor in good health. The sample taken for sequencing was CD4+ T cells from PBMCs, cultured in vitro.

CDR3 bases: TGTGCCAGCAGCACCGGTCCGGGGGTCGAATACACCGGGGAGCTGTTTTTT. It translates to CASSTGPGVEYTGELFF. This chain links TRBV5-4 with TRBJ2-2; a possible D gene is TRBD2 (6 bases). Per germline, CDR1 SGHNT and CDR2 YYREEE (reference sequence). Trimming took 4 bases from V and 3 from J, leaving 19 bases between them. The CDR3 contains 17 residues.